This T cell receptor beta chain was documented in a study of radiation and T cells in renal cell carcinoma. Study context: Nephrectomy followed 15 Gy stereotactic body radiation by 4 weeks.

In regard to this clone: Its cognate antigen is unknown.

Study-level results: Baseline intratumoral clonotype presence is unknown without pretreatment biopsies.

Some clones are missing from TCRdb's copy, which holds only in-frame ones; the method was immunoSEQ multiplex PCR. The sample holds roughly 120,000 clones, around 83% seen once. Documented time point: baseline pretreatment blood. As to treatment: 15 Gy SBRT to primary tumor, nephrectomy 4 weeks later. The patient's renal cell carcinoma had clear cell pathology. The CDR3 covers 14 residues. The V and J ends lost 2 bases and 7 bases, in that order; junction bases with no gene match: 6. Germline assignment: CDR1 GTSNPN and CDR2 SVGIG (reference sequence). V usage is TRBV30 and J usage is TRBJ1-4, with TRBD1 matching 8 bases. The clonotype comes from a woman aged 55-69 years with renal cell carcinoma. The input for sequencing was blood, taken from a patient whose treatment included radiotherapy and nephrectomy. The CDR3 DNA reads TGTGCCTGGAGTCGGCAGGGGGCAAGTGAAAAACTGTTTTTT. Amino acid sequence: CAWSRQGASEKLFF.